This T cell receptor beta chain came from a study of cytomegalovirus exposure and HLA in healthy donors. Broader study findings: Later on, an analysis showed TCR association rates differing by HLA locus, with DRB1 the most and HLA-C the fewest.

The PCR used 60 Vbeta and 13 Jbeta primers. Method: immunoSEQ multiplex PCR; TCRdb's copy keeps in-frame clones and lacks some. The sample includes roughly 80,000 clones, about 76% of them seen just once. This clone was detected a few times. Its cognate antigen is unknown. The sequencing input was PBMCs. The clonotype comes from a male donor in good health and CMV-seropositive.

The CDR3 is CTSSHGTYQGPPDTQYF. CDR3 DNA: TGCACCAGCAGCCATGGGACATATCAGGGCCCCCCAGATACGCAGTATTTT. The J gene is TRBJ2-3, the V gene TRBV1; TRBD1 reflects the table's D call only, with no check against the DNA. TRBV1 is a known pseudogene. There are 17 residues in the CDR3.